The entry below describes one T cell receptor beta chain. Its specificity is unknown. The PCR contained 60 Vbeta and 13 Jbeta primers. Assay: immunoSEQ multiplex PCR; the TCRdb copy retains only in-frame clones and omits some. The sample contains about 130,000 clones, roughly 83% of which appear only once. The CDR3 runs 18 residues. V was clipped by 4 bases and J by 4 bases; unmatched bases: 13. Looked up from germline, CDR1 is SGHRS and CDR2 is YFSETQ. This entry belongs to a study of cytomegalovirus exposure and HLA in healthy donors. Study as a whole: Out of approximately 400 genotyped donors, about 80% belonged to the Caucasian-associated ancestry cluster. The study, taken as a whole, reports: For most TCR beta V segments, an earlier analysis put the productive rate at about 90% or about 30% of the time. Indistinguishability led to the exclusion of some V segments, TRBV6-2 and TRBV6-3 included.

The chain couples TRBV5-1 to TRBJ2-2, with 10 positions matching TRBD1. The sequenced sample was PBMCs. This receptor was obtained from a man aged 18 to 30 in good health and CMV-seronegative. The CDR3 DNA sequence: TGCGCCAGCAGCGCGGACAGGGGGATGGCCCTGAGCACCGGGGAGCTGTTTTTT. Protein product: CASSADRGMALSTGELFF.